A selection of T cell receptor beta chains follows, all from one sample in a study of OX40 agonist ivuxolimab in advanced cancers. Measured with immunoSEQ multiplex PCR; TCRdb has only the in-frame clones, and not every one. Here the sample spans tens of thousands of clones, about 82% being singletons. Sequences were derived from CD4+ or CD8+ T cells sorted from blood, sampled in a trial of the OX40 agonist ivuxolimab. The receptors originated from an adult with an advanced solid tumor such as melanoma, head and neck, liver or kidney cancer. The CDR3 runs from the conserved cysteine through the conserved F or W. The D gene is left open where the match is weak.

v_gene	d_gene	j_gene	CDR3aa
TRBV27	.	TRBJ1-2	CASSLSWTSGGYTF
TRBV29-1	.	TRBJ1-2	CSVGGDTPGGYTF
TRBV7-2	TRBD2	TRBJ2-1	CASSLAQRTSGRLLNEQFF
TRBV2	.	TRBJ1-5	CASTQQGGSQQPQHF
TRBV5-6	.	TRBJ1-1	CASSLWANEAFF
TRBV5-5	TRBD2	TRBJ2-3	CASSARSAGLSTDTQYF
TRBV6-1	.	TRBJ2-1	CASSESSLASSYNEQFF
TRBV4-3	TRBD2	TRBJ2-3	CASSQELSGSGTDTQYF
TRBV10-3	.	.	CAISSGVYEQYF
TRBV30	.	TRBJ1-5	CAWSVWGPQHF
TRBV7-2	.	TRBJ2-3	CASSLGNPTDTQYF
TRBV4-3	TRBD2	TRBJ2-7	CASSQDSWTSGLYEQYF
TRBV5-5	TRBD2	TRBJ2-5	CASSLQGGYETQYF
TRBV4-1	TRBD1	TRBJ1-2	CASSQETGLGPAIYGYTF
TRBV19	.	TRBJ2-3	CASTLGQFPTDTQYF
TRBV7-2	TRBD2	TRBJ2-5	CASSLARLAGETQYF
TRBV5-1	.	TRBJ2-3	CASSSGPGPPREDTQYF